The 10 T cell receptor beta chains below all came from one sample that was sequenced in a study of metastatic and nonmetastatic thyroid tumors (TCRdb year 2020). No patient had received any treatment before thyroid surgery. Receptor libraries were prepared by PCR. The instrument was an Illumina HiSeq 4000. TCRdb applied fastp at Q25 and MiXCR to the public reads, then kept only in-frame beta chains. For this sample the table gives about 31,000 clones, of which about 18% were detected only once. Of the sample, roughly 10% is held by the ten largest clones. What was sequenced was blood. These receptors all come from a female donor with papillary thyroid cancer or a benign thyroid nodule (not recorded which). Some clones in this sample may be carry-over from other donors' samples.

In its sample, this clone was seen many times. The chain combines TRBV11-3 with TRBJ1-1; no definite D call. V was pared by 4 bases and J by 5 bases, with 14 bases between. This CDR3 is built from 14 residues. Germline loops: CDR1 SGHNT, CDR2 YENEEA. This CDR3 is CASSSNQGWTEAFF. The CDR3 DNA reads as TGTGCCAGCAGCTCTAACCAAGGGTGGACTGAAGCTTTCTTT.

By proportion, this clone is medium-sized. The chain employs TRBV12-3 or TRBV12-4 and TRBJ1-2; D uncertain. The CDR3 runs to 13 residues. V lost 3 bases, J lost 10 bases, and 15 bases lay in between. The CDR3 sequence is CASSLGWGYFYTF. DNA of the CDR3: TGTGCCAGCAGTTTGGGCTGGGGATACTTCTACACCTTC.

This clone was found a few times. The J gene is TRBJ2-7, the V gene TRBV28; D is possibly TRBD2 (6 bases). The germline CDR1 and CDR2 sequences are MDHEN and SYDVKM. The CDR3 loop spans 14 amino acids. V was clipped by 6 bases and J by 2 bases, with 14 bases between them. CDR3 amino acids: CASSPLAITYEQYF. CDR3 sequence (DNA): TGTGCCAGCAGCCCGCTAGCGATTACCTACGAGCAGTACTTC.

The sample holds a few counts of this clone. The V gene is TRBV24-1, the J gene TRBJ2-1, with 9 bases lining up with TRBD2. This CDR3 is built from 15 residues. V lost 6 bases and J lost 8; bases outside the gene matches: 10. Germline V gene sequence: CDR1 KGHDR, CDR2 SFDVKD. This CDR3 is CATSLCLAGSHEQFF. The CDR3 DNA follows: TGTGCCACCAGTCTTTGTCTAGCGGGATCTCATGAGCAGTTCTTC.

This clone appeared a few times. An end of the junction does not agree with germline; a read error may underlie this. The chain employs TRBV6-1 and TRBJ2-2, with 7 bases lining up with TRBD1. In germline, CDR1 is MNHNS, CDR2 SASEGT. This CDR3 comprises 14 residues. The CDR3 reads CVSSDGTDSGELFF. The CDR3 coding sequence is TGTGTCAGCAGTGATGGGACAGACTCCGGGGAGCTCTTTTTT.

Remarks on this clone: At one boundary the junction diverges from the germline segment, which might be a read error. The CDR3 bases are TGTGCCAGCAGCTCAGGACTATCGGGAGTCAGCTCCTACAATGAGCCGTTCTTC. As protein: CASSSGLSGVSSYNEPFF. The rearrangement links TRBV7-1 to TRBJ2-1, with D tentatively TRBD2 (6 bases). TRBV7-1 is annotated as an ORF whose role is uncertain. There are 18 residues in the CDR3.

V and J are TRBV11-2 and TRBJ1-2; D not certain. V was trimmed by 0 bases and J by 4 bases, leaving 12 bases between them. Germline V gene data show CDR1 as SGHAT and CDR2 as FQNNGV. The CDR3 runs to 15 residues. This chain's CDR3 is CASSLDRGWGYGYTF. The DNA for the CDR3 is TGTGCCAGCAGCTTAGATCGGGGATGGGGCTATGGCTACACCTTC.

In this sample, this clone turned up many times. V and J are TRBV24-1 and TRBJ1-2; TRBD1 is a possible D gene (5 bases). The V end was cut by 4 bases, the J end by 4 bases, with 12 bases between. The CDR3 has 14 residues. Per the germline V gene, CDR1 is KGHDR and CDR2 is SFDVKD. CDR3 DNA: TGTGCCACCAGTGACTCCAGGGTTGGCTATGGCTACACCTTC. Its translation is CATSDSRVGYGYTF.

This clone was recorded a few times. A junction end diverges from the germline sequence, so it may reflect a read error. The identical CDR3 is also encoded by other nucleotide sequences in the sample. This chain connects TRBV12-3 or TRBV12-4 to TRBJ2-6; 12 nucleotides align to TRBD2. This CDR3 is 17 amino acids long. The CDR3 DNA follows: TGTGCCAGCCAGACTAGCGGGAGCCGCTCTGGTGCCAACGTCCTGACTTTC. Translated: CASQTSGSRSGANVLTF.

This clone was detected many times. The chain recombines TRBV9 with TRBJ2-1; no reliable D call. V was shortened by 3 bases and J by 6 bases, with 10 bases between the two germline ends. The CDR3 runs 13 residues. Germline loops: CDR1 SGDLS, CDR2 YYNGEE. CDR3 sequence: CASSDTLGNEQFF. DNA of the CDR3: TGTGCCAGCAGCGACACCTTAGGCAATGAGCAGTTCTTC.